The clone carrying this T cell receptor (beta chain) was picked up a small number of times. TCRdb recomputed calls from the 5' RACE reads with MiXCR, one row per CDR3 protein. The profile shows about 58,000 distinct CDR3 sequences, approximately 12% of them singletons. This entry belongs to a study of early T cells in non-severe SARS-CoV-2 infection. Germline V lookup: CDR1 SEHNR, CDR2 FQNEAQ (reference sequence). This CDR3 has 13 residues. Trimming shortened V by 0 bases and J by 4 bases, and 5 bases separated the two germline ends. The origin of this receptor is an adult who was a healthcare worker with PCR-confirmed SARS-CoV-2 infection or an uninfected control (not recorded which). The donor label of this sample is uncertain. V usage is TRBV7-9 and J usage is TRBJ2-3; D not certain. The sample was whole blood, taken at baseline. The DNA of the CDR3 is TGTGCCAGCAGCTTAGCCCGGGCAGATACGCAGTATTTT. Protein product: CASSLARADTQYF.